A selection of T cell receptor beta chains follows, all from one sample in a study of radiotherapy plus CTLA-4 blockade in lung cancer. Sequencing was performed with immunoSEQ multiplex PCR; in TCRdb, only in-frame clones are kept and a portion is missing. The profile shows around 70,000 clones, roughly four fifths of them singletons. Sequencing was performed on peripheral blood, taken from a patient treated with radiotherapy plus ipilimumab. These receptors were obtained from a human donor with non-small cell lung cancer who had a partial response to radiotherapy plus ipilimumab. The CDR3 runs from the conserved cysteine through the conserved F or W. D genes are given only for firm matches. Only some rows state a clone size, as once, few, many or a class for expanded clones.

TRBD2	TRBV18	NA	TRBJ2-1	CASSPQDSGRGSYNEQFF	TGTGCCAGCTCACCACAGGATAGCGGGAGAGGATCCTACAATGAGCAGTTCTTC
NA	TRBV28	NA	TRBJ1-2	CASSFIDYGYTF	TGTGCCAGCAGTTTTATCGACTATGGCTACACCTTC
TRBD1	TRBV9	NA	TRBJ1-3	CASSVGTGAAGNTIYF	TGTGCCAGCAGCGTAGGGACAGGGGCAGCCGGAAACACCATATATTTT
TRBD2	TRBV28	NA	TRBJ2-5	CASSFVLGGKGTQYF	TGTGCCAGCAGTTTCGTTCTGGGAGGGAAGGGGACCCAGTACTTC
NA	TRBV11-2	NA	TRBJ2-1	CASSLAAGSYNEQFF	TGTGCCAGCAGCTTAGCAGCGGGCTCCTACAATGAGCAGTTCTTC
TRBD1	TRBV5-1	NA	TRBJ2-7	CASSSTTGTGDYEQYF	TGCGCCAGCAGCTCAACTACCGGGACAGGAGACTACGAGCAGTACTTC
NA	TRBV6-5	NA	TRBJ2-7	CASSLSGTPTGEQYF	TGTGCCAGCAGTCTCTCCGGGACTCCCACTGGCGAGCAGTACTTC
NA	TRBV6-1	NA	TRBJ1-3	CASTPGPTGNTIYF	TGTGCCAGCACCCCAGGGCCTACTGGAAACACCATATATTTT
NA	TRBV18	NA	TRBJ1-1	CASSPGGTEEAFF	TGTGCCAGCTCACCGGGGGGAACTGAGGAAGCTTTCTTT
NA	TRBV19	once	TRBJ1-1	CASSIGERRGAFF	TGTGCCAGTAGTATCGGCGAGCGCCGCGGAGCTTTCTTT
NA	TRBV5-1	NA	TRBJ2-2	CASSLEEGRTGELFF	TGCGCCAGCAGCTTGGAAGAGGGTAGGACCGGGGAGCTGTTTTTT
TRBD2	TRBV28	NA	TRBJ2-5	CASRLTSAQETQYF	TGTGCCAGCAGGCTTACTAGCGCCCAAGAGACCCAGTACTTC
NA	TRBV6-5	few	TRBJ2-1	CASSSIGPYNEQFF	TGTGCCAGCAGCTCCATCGGTCCCTACAATGAGCAGTTCTTC
TRBD1	TRBV5-6	few	TRBJ2-7	CASSLRDRVSEQYF	TGTGCCAGCAGCCTCCGGGACAGGGTATCCGAGCAGTACTTC
NA	TRBV11-2	NA	TRBJ2-1	CASSLEPWGRNEQFF	TGTGCCAGCAGCTTGGAGCCCTGGGGGCGGAATGAGCAGTTCTTC
TRBD2	TRBV18	once	TRBJ2-3	CASSPPVGLAGTDTQYF	TGTGCCAGCTCACCACCGGTGGGACTAGCGGGCACAGATACGCAGTATTTT
TRBD2	TRBV5-4	NA	TRBJ2-5	CASSSGLAGRETQYF	TGTGCCAGCAGCTCCGGACTAGCGGGAAGAGAGACCCAGTACTTC
NA	TRBV11-3	once	TRBJ2-2	CASSPGTPGGELFF	TGTGCCAGCAGCCCTGGGACTCCCGGAGGGGAGCTGTTTTTT
TRBD1	TRBV6-5	NA	TRBJ2-7	CASSQGTGQGEQYF	TGTGCCAGCAGTCAAGGGACAGGCCAGGGAGAGCAGTACTTC
NA	TRBV29-1	NA	TRBJ2-7	CSVVSQISHEQYF	TGCAGCGTTGTATCCCAGATATCCCACGAGCAGTACTTC
TRBD1	TRBV5-4	NA	TRBJ1-4	CASTPGGAGGATNEKLFF	TGTGCCAGCACCCCCGGAGGGGCAGGGGGCGCGACTAATGAAAAACTGTTTTTT
NA	TRBV7-3	few	TRBJ1-5	CASSSDRPQHF	TGTGCCAGCAGCTCGGACAGACCTCAGCATTTT
TRBD2	TRBV19	NA	TRBJ2-1	CASSHSGSYNEQFF	TGTGCCAGTAGTCATAGCGGGAGTTACAATGAGCAGTTCTTC
NA	TRBV11-1	few	TRBJ2-5	CASSSRDRYQETQYF	TGTGCCAGCAGCTCCAGAGACAGGTACCAAGAGACCCAGTACTTC
TRBD2	TRBV27	NA	TRBJ2-2	CASTLAGTNTGELFF	TGTGCCAGCACCCTAGCGGGAACGAACACCGGGGAGCTGTTTTTT
NA	TRBV30	NA	TRBJ2-2	CAWRKSPNTRELFF	TGTGCCTGGAGGAAATCGCCGAACACCAGGGAGCTGTTTTTT
NA	TRBV7-8	once	TRBJ2-5	CASSLGRSETQYF	TGTGCCAGCAGCTTGGGCAGATCAGAGACCCAGTACTTC
NA	TRBV2	NA	TRBJ1-1	CASSRTDPMGTEAFF	TGTGCCAGCAGTAGGACTGACCCGATGGGCACTGAAGCTTTCTTT
NA	TRBV5-1	NA	TRBJ1-2	CASSQGGGTGGYTF	TGCGCCAGCAGCCAAGGAGGAGGGACGGGTGGCTACACCTTC
TRBD2	TRBV5-1	NA	TRBJ2-5	CASSSGTSGETQYF	TGCGCCAGCAGCTCCGGGACTAGCGGAGAGACCCAGTACTTC
TRBD1	TRBV13	NA	TRBJ1-2	CASSFRGDSRGYTF	TGTGCCAGCAGCTTCCGCGGGGACAGTCGGGGCTACACCTTC
TRBD2	TRBV5-4	NA	TRBJ2-1	CASSSGTSGETYNEQFF	TGTGCCAGCAGCTCGGGGACTAGCGGGGAAACCTACAATGAGCAGTTCTTC
NA	TRBV7-9	once	TRBJ2-3	CASSQATDTQYF	TGTGCCAGCAGCCAAGCCACAGATACGCAGTATTTT
TRBD2	TRBV2	NA	TRBJ2-3	CASSELGAGGLTDTQYF	TGTGCCAGCAGTGAATTGGGTGCGGGAGGGCTGACAGATACGCAGTATTTT
NA	TRBV30	once	TRBJ2-1	CAWSARGEQFF	TGTGCCTGGAGTGCCCGCGGTGAGCAGTTCTTC
TRBD1	TRBV11-2	NA	TRBJ2-2	CASSLVRATGVNTGELFF	TGTGCCAGCAGCTTAGTTAGGGCGACAGGGGTTAACACCGGGGAGCTGTTTTTT
TRBD2	TRBV11-2	few	TRBJ2-7	CASSRMTSGSSYEQYF	TGTGCCAGCAGCCGGATGACTAGCGGGAGCTCCTACGAGCAGTACTTC
TRBD1	TRBV28	NA	TRBJ1-1	CASSSGQGNTEAFF	TGTGCCAGCAGTTCCGGACAGGGGAACACTGAAGCTTTCTTT
NA	TRBV9	NA	TRBJ2-3	CASSVGGLSTQYF	TGTGCCAGCAGCGTAGGGGGCCTCTCTACGCAGTATTTT
NA	TRBV2	NA	TRBJ1-5	CASSLTELSNQPQHF	TGTGCCAGCAGCCTTACAGAGCTGAGCAATCAGCCCCAGCATTTT
TRBD1	TRBV28	NA	TRBJ1-1	CASSADRVTEAFF	TGTGCCAGCAGTGCCGACAGGGTCACTGAAGCTTTCTTT
NA	TRBV9	NA	TRBJ2-2	CASSAGSGILSTGELFF	TGTGCCAGCAGCGCGGGGTCCGGGATTCTCTCCACCGGGGAGCTGTTTTTT
TRBD1	TRBV7-9	NA	TRBJ1-5	CASSLEGGSNQPQHF	TGTGCCAGCAGCTTAGAAGGGGGCAGCAATCAGCCCCAGCATTTT
NA	TRBV19	NA	TRBJ2-3	CASSQDGQDTQYF	TGTGCCAGTAGCCAAGACGGACAGGATACGCAGTATTTT
NA	TRBV14	NA	TRBJ2-2	CASSQRTLNTGELFF	TGTGCCAGCAGCCAACGGACACTAAACACCGGGGAGCTGTTTTTT
TRBD2	TRBV27	NA	TRBJ2-1	CASSLIGGLYNEQFF	TGTGCCAGCAGTTTAATCGGGGGACTATACAATGAGCAGTTCTTC
NA	TRBV7-2	NA	TRBJ1-1	CASSPSAGIEAFF	TGTGCCAGCAGCCCTAGTGCGGGGATCGAAGCTTTCTTT
TRBD1	TRBV28	NA	TRBJ1-1	CASTQGVTTEAFF	TGTGCCAGCACTCAGGGGGTAACGACTGAAGCTTTCTTT
TRBD2	TRBV7-9	NA	TRBJ2-3	CASAGESTDTQYF	TGTGCCAGCGCGGGAGAGAGCACAGATACGCAGTATTTT
NA	TRBV27	NA	TRBJ2-1	CASSLGASSYNEQFF	TGTGCCAGCAGTTTAGGGGCCAGCTCCTACAATGAGCAGTTCTTC
TRBD1	TRBV18	NA	TRBJ2-2	CASSQGAGGELFF	TGTGCCAGCTCGCAGGGGGCCGGCGGGGAGCTGTTTTTT
TRBD1	TRBV6-4	once	TRBJ2-1	CASSRMGGTGGKDEQFF	TGTGCCAGCAGTAGGATGGGCGGGACAGGGGGTAAGGATGAGCAGTTCTTC
TRBD1	TRBV2	NA	TRBJ2-7	CASSEGGTGSYEQYF	TGTGCCAGCAGTGAAGGGGGGACAGGGTCCTACGAGCAGTACTTC
TRBD1	TRBV28	NA	TRBJ1-5	CASSFPGQGQPQHF	TGTGCCAGCAGTTTCCCGGGACAGGGCCAGCCCCAGCATTTT
NA	TRBV28	NA	TRBJ2-7	CASSFAGYEQYF	TGTGCCAGCAGTTTCGCCGGGTACGAGCAGTACTTC
TRBD2	TRBV28	NA	TRBJ2-1	CASSSHGTSGYNEQFF	TGTGCCAGCAGTTCACACGGGACTAGCGGATACAATGAGCAGTTCTTC
TRBD2	TRBV27	NA	TRBJ2-2	CASKVGGPGELFF	TGTGCCAGCAAGGTGGGAGGGCCCGGGGAGCTGTTTTTT
TRBD2	TRBV11-3	NA	TRBJ2-1	CASSSGLAGGPEQFF	TGTGCCAGCAGCTCCGGACTAGCGGGAGGGCCTGAGCAGTTCTTC
TRBD1	TRBV18	NA	TRBJ1-2	CASSPPGTGNYGYTF	TGTGCCAGCTCACCACCGGGGACAGGCAACTATGGCTACACCTTC